Shown below are 9 T cell receptor beta chains from a single sample sequenced in a study of T cell repertoires in cytomegalovirus infection. The antigens for these receptors are not known. MiXCR was run by TCRdb on the reads, yielding one entry per CDR3 protein. The repertoire holds fewer than 1,000,000 distinct CDR3 sequences, with 31% as singletons. This sample comprised cultured CD8+ T cells from PBMCs, obtained from culture after CMV antigen stimulation. Receptors were obtained from a human donor in good health (CMV status not recorded). Some clones in this sample may be carry-over from other donors' samples.

This clonotype was seen a few times. The gene calls are TRBV7-2 and TRBJ1-2; D unresolved. This CDR3 has 12 amino acids. The V end lost 4 bases, the J end lost 0 bases, and 3 bases lay between the germline ends. Germline CDR1 is SGHTA and CDR2 is FQGNSA. The CDR3 loop is CASSSPNYGYTF. CDR3 in DNA: TGTGCCAGCAGCTCTCCTAACTATGGCTACACCTTC.

The chain combines TRBV6-5 with TRBJ1-2; possible D gene TRBD1, 5 bases. Trimming pared 2 bases from V and 8 bases from J, leaving 9 bases between. The V gene's germline CDR1 is MNHEY and CDR2 SVGAGI. The CDR3 is made up of 12 amino acids. DNA of the CDR3: TGTGCCAGCAGTTACAGTGGGGGGGGCTACACCTTC. Amino acids: CASSYSGGGYTF.

This clonotype was counted only a few times. The CDR3 spells CSASGGTDTQYF. CDR3 in DNA: TGCAGTGCTAGCGGGGGAACAGATACGCAGTATTTT. The chain employs TRBV20-1 and TRBJ2-3; weak D call: TRBD2 (6 bases). The CDR3 runs 12 residues. The germline V gene has CDR1 DFQATT and CDR2 SNEGSKA (reference sequence). V lost 3 bases, J lost 3 bases, and 7 bases lay in between.

This clonotype was recorded at least ten times. The chain has TRBV12-3 or TRBV12-4 and TRBJ2-7, with D hard to call. The CDR3 loop spans 15 amino acids. V was cut by 1 base and J by 2 bases, with 12 bases left in between. CDR3 sequence reads: CASSLGGPMTYEQYF. CDR3 nucleotide sequence: TGTGCCAGCAGTTTAGGAGGACCGATGACCTACGAGCAGTACTTC.

V usage is TRBV19 and J usage is TRBJ1-2, with D possibly matching TRBD1 (6 bases). V lost 3 bases, J lost 5 bases, and 10 bases lay in between. Germline V CDR1 and CDR2: LNHDA, SQIVND (reference sequence). CDR3 length: 13 amino acids. The CDR3 spells CASSIGQFYGYTF. The CDR3 DNA is TGTGCCAGTAGTATCGGACAGTTTTATGGCTACACCTTC. The full variable domain, its missing parts supplied by reference TRBV19 and TRBJ1-2, is DGGITQSPKYLFRKEGQNVTLSCEQNLNHDAMYWYRQDPGQGLRLIYYSQIVNDFQKGDIAEGYSVSREKKESFPLTVTSAQKNPTAFYLCASSIGQFYGYTFGSGTRLTVV.

This clonotype was found a few times. The rearrangement joins TRBV7-6 to TRBJ2-7; D gene unclear. Trimming removed 4 bases from V and 1 base from J, with 11 bases in between. Germline V gene lookup returns CDR1 SGHVS and CDR2 FNYEAQ. CDR3 size: 14 residues. CDR3 in DNA: TGTGCCAGCAGCTCGTCAGTTTCATCCTACGAGCAGTACTTC. This sequence encodes CASSSSVSSYEQYF.

This clonotype was observed a handful of times. The rearrangement uses TRBV6-1 and TRBJ1-1; D unclear. Germline assignment: CDR1 MNHNS and CDR2 SASEGT. The ends were cut back, 7 bases at V and 8 bases at J, with 11 bases in the middle. The CDR3 is 11 amino acids. DNA for the CDR3: TGTGCCAGCATAAATACAGTCGAAGCTTTCTTT. Translated, it gives CASINTVEAFF.

This clonotype was observed a few times. The CDR3 reads CASSLVEEGYEQYV. CDR3 nucleotide sequence: TGTGCCAGCAGCTTAGTTGAAGAGGGCTACGAGCAGTACGTC. The chain recombines TRBV7-9 with TRBJ2-7; D is possibly TRBD2 (5 bases). V lost 1 base to trimming and J lost 3 bases, with 10 bases between them. The CDR3 is 14 residues long. The germline gives CDR1 SEHNR, CDR2 FQNEAQ (reference sequence).

The rearrangement links TRBV6-6 to TRBJ2-1; 7 bases line up with TRBD1. The CDR3 is 11 residues long. Trimming took 5 bases from V and 12 from J; bases not matched to a gene: 4. The germline gives CDR1 MNHNY, CDR2 SVGAGI (reference sequence). The CDR3 DNA is TGTGCCAGCAGTAACCAGGGGGTGCAGTTCTTC. It encodes CASSNQGVQFF.